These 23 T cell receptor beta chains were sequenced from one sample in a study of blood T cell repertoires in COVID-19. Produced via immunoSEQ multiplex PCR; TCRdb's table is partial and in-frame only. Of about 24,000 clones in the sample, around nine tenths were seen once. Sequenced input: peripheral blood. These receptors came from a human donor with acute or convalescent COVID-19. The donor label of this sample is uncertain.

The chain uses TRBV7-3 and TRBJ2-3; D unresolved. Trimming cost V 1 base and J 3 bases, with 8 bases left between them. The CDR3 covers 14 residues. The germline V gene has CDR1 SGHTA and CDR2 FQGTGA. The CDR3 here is CASSLSAGTDTQYF. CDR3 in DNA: TGTGCCAGCAGCTTAAGCGCCGGGACAGATACGCAGTATTTT. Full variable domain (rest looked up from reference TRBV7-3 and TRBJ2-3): GAGVSQTPSNKVTEKGKYVELRCDPISGHTALYWYRQSLGQGPEFLIYFQGTGAADDSGLPNDRFFAVRPEGSVSTLKIQRTERGDSAVYLCASSLSAGTDTQYFGPGTRLTVL.

CDR3 sequence (DNA): TGCAGCGTTGTATTATGGGCTAGCGGCGTGAACACTGAAGCTTTCTTT. It encodes CSVVLWASGVNTEAFF. J is TRBJ1-1 and V is TRBV29-1; D is undetermined. V dropped 4 bases and J dropped 0 bases, with 18 bases sitting between them. This CDR3 has 16 residues. In germline, CDR1 is SQVTM, CDR2 ANQGSEA. The full variable domain, in which reference TRBV29-1 and TRBJ1-1 provide the parts outside the CDR3, is SAVISQKPSRDICQRGTSLTIQCQVDSQVTMMFWYRQQPGQSLTLIATANQGSEATYESGFVIDKFPISRPNLTFSTLTVSNMSPEDSSIYLCSVVLWASGVNTEAFFGQGTRLTVV.

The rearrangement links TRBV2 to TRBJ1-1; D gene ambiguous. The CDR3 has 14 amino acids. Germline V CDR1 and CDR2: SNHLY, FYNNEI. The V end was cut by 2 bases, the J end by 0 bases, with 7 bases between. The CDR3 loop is CASSELSLNTEAFF. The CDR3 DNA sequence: TGTGCCAGCAGTGAATTAAGCTTGAACACTGAAGCTTTCTTT.

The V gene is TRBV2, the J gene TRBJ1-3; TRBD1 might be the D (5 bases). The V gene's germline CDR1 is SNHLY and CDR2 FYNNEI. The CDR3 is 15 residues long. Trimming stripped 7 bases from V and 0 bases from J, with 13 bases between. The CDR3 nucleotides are TGTGCCAGCACCCGACAGCGTTTCTCTGGAAACACCATATATTTT. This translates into CASTRQRFSGNTIYF.

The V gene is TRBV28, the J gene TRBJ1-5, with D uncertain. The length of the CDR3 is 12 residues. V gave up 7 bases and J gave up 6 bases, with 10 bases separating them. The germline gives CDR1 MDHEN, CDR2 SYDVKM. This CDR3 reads CASTITSQPQHF. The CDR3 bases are TGTGCCAGCACTATAACGAGTCAGCCCCAGCATTTT.

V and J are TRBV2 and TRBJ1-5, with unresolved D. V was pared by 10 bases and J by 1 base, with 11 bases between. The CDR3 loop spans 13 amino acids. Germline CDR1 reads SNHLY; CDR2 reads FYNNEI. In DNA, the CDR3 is TGTGCCACCCAGGTGCAGAGCAATCAGCCCCAGCATTTT. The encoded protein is CATQVQSNQPQHF.

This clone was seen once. In DNA form, the CDR3 reads TGTGCCAGCAGCCAAATAGCGGGAGGAGGGTACAATGAGCAGTTCTTC. Its protein is CASSQIAGGGYNEQFF. The rearrangement uses TRBV11-2 and TRBJ2-1, with 10 positions matching TRBD2. The CDR3 covers 16 residues. V dropped 5 bases and J dropped 4; count of bases not matched to a gene: 8. The germline CDR1 and CDR2 sequences are SGHAT and FQNNGV. Full variable domain (outside the CDR3, taken from reference TRBV11-2 and TRBJ2-1): EAGVAQSPRYKIIEKRQSVAFWCNPISGHATLYWYQQILGQGPKLLIQFQNNGVVDDSQLPKDRFSAERLKGVDSTLKIQPAKLEDSAVYLCASSQIAGGGYNEQFFGPGTRLTVL.

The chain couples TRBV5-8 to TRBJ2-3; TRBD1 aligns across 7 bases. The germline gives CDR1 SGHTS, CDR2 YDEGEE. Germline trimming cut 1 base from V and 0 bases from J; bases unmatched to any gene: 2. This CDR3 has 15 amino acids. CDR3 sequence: CASSLQGQSTDTQYF. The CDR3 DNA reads TGTGCCAGCAGCTTGCAGGGACAGAGCACAGATACGCAGTATTTT.

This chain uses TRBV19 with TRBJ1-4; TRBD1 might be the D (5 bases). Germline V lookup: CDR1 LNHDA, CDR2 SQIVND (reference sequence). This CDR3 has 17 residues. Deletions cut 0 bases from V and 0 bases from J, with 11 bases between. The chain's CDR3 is CASSIERDRSTNEKLFF. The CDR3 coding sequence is TGTGCCAGTAGTATAGAGCGGGACCGATCAACTAATGAAAAACTGTTTTTT. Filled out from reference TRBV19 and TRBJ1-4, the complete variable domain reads DGGITQSPKYLFRKEGQNVTLSCEQNLNHDAMYWYRQDPGQGLRLIYYSQIVNDFQKGDIAEGYSVSREKKESFPLTVTSAQKNPTAFYLCASSIERDRSTNEKLFFGSGTQLSVL.

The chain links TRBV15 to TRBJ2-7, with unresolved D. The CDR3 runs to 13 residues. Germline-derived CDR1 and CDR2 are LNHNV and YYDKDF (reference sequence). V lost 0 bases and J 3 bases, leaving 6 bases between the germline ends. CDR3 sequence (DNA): TGTGCCACCAGCAGAGATGGGCTCTACGAGCAGTACTTC. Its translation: CATSRDGLYEQYF.

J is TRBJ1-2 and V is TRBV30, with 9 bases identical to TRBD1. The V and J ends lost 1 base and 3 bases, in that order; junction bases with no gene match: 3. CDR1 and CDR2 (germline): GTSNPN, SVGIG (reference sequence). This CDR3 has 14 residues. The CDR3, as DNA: TGTGCCTGGAGTGGAGACAGGGGGGACTATGGCTACACCTTC. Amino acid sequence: CAWSGDRGDYGYTF.

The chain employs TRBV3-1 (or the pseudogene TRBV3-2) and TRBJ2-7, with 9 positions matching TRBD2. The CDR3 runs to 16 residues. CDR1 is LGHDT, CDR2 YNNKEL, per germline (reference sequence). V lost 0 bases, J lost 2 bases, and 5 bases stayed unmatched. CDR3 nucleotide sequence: TGTGCCAGCAGCCAAGATCGGATAGCGGGGGCCTACGAGCAGTACTTC. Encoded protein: CASSQDRIAGAYEQYF.

The CDR3 protein is CASSLGSGQAYEQYF. DNA of the CDR3: TGTGCCAGCAGCTTGGGGTCTGGACAGGCCTACGAGCAGTACTTC. The genes are TRBV5-4 and TRBJ2-7, with 7 bases aligning to TRBD1. Germline V lookup: CDR1 SGHNT, CDR2 YYREEE (reference sequence). This CDR3 spans 15 amino acids. V trimming: 0 bases; J trimming: 2 bases; junction bases outside the gene matches: 5.

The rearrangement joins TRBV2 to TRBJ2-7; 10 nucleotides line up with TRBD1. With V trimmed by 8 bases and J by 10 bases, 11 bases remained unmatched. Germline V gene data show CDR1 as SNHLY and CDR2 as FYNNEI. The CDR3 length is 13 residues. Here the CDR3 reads CASQRDRGSGQYF. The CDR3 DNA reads TGTGCCAGCCAGCGGGACAGGGGTTCTGGCCAGTACTTC.

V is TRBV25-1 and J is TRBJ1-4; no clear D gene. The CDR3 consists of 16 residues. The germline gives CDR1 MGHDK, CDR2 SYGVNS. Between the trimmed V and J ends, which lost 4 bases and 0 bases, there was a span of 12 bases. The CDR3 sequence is CASSGRAGATNEKLFF. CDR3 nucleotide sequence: TGTGCCAGCAGTGGCCGGGCCGGGGCAACTAATGAAAAACTGTTTTTT.

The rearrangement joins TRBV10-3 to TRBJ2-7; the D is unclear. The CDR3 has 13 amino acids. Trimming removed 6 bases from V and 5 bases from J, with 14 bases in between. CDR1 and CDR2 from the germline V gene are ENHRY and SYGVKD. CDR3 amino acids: CAIRTTGVDEQYF. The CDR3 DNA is TGTGCCATCAGGACGACGGGTGTGGACGAGCAGTACTTC.

The CDR3 nucleotides are TGTGCCAGCAGGGGACTAGCGGGGGGCCCCACCGGGGAGCTGTTTTTT. Amino acid sequence: CASRGLAGGPTGELFF. The gene calls are TRBV2 and TRBJ2-2; 15 nucleotides line up with TRBD2. This CDR3 region has 16 residues. Germline lookup yields CDR1 SNHLY and CDR2 FYNNEI. With V trimmed by 6 bases and J by 4 bases, 3 bases remained unmatched.

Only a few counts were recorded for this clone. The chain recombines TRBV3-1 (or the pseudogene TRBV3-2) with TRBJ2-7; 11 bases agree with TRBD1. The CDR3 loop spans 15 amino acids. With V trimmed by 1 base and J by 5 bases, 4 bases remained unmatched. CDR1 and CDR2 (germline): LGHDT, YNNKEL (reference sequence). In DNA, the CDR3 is TGTGCCAGCAGCCAAGCGGACAGGGGGCACAACGAGCAGTACTTC. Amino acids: CASSQADRGHNEQYF.

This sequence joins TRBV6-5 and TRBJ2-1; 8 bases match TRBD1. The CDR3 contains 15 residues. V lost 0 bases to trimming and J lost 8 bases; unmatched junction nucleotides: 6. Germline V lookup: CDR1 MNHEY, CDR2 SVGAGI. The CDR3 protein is CASSYSGQGVYEQFF. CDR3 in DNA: TGTGCCAGCAGTTACTCCGGACAGGGAGTTTATGAGCAGTTCTTC.

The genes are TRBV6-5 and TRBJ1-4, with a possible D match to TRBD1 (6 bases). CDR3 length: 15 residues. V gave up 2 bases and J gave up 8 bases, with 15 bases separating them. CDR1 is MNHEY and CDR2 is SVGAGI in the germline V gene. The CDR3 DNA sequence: TGTGCCAGCAGTTACGGGTGGGGGCAGGGAGAAAAACTGTTTTTT. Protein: CASSYGWGQGEKLFF.

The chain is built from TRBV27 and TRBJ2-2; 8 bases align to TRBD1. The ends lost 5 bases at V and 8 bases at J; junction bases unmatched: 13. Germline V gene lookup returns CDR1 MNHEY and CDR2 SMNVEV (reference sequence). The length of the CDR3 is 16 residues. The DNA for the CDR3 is TGTGCCAGCAGTGCCACAGGGGGTCCACTTGGTGGGGAGCTGTTTTTT. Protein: CASSATGGPLGGELFF.

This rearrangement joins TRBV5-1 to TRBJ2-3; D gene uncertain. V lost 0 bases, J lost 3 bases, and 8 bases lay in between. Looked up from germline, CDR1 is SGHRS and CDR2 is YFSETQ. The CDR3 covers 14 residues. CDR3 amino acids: CASSLELPTDTQYF. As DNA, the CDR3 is TGCGCCAGCAGCTTGGAACTACCGACAGATACGCAGTATTTT.

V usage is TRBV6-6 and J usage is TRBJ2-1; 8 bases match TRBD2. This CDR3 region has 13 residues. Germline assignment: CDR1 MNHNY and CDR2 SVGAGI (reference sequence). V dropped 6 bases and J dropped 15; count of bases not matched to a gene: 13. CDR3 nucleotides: TGTGCCAGCAGAGAGGGGTTGAGCGGGAGTGGGTTCTTC. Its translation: CASREGLSGSGFF.